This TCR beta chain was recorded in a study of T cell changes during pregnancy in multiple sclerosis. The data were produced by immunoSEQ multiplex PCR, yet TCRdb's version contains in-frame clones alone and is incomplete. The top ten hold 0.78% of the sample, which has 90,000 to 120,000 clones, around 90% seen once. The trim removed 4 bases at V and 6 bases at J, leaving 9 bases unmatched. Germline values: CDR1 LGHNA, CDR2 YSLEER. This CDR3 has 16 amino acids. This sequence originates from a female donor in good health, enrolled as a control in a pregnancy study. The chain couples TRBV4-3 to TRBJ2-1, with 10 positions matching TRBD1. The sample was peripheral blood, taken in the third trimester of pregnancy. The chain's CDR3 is CASSLRGDRGGNEQFF. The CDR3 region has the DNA TGCGCCAGCAGCCTTAGAGGGGACAGGGGCGGCAATGAGCAGTTCTTC.